This TCR beta chain was documented in a study of T cell responses to AZD1222 COVID-19 vaccine (dated by TCRdb to the early 2020s). For the wider study: AZD1222 recipients whose second dose came at about 4 weeks and those whose second dose came at about 12 weeks were combined into one group, since spike-specific TCR depth and breadth did not differ between the two schedules. TCR sequencing was performed for about 250 trial participants, of whom 200 to 220 were given two doses of AZD1222 and some 26 were given two doses of MenACWY control vaccine. Trial participants were enrolled by age into subgroups of 18-55, 56-69 and 70-plus years, and about 150, 27 and 61 TCR-sequenced participants, respectively, were included in these subgroups.

What this sample's time point label stands for: baseline before first vaccination. The vaccinee samples were drawn from two UK trials, COV001 and COV002, one of which was a single-blind randomized controlled phase 2/3 trial testing AZD1222 (ChAdOx1 nCoV-19) in healthy adults. For TCRbeta chain sequencing, PBMC samples from trial participants were taken at day 0 and at day 28 after the second dose. The research as a whole found: Epitopes outside the regions mutated in the B.1.351 and B.1.1.7 variants were reportedly recognized by nearly half of the unique spike-specific TCRs. CD4 TCRs associated with the vaccine covered the entire spike protein, and the dominant responses were in regions 160-218 and 743-854. Conclusions about previously exposed vaccinees are limited because only 5 or 6 AZD1222 recipients were SARS-CoV-2 seropositive at baseline. A significant rise in spike-specific TCR breadth and depth was observed after two AZD1222 doses relative to day 0 and relative to MenACWY recipients. Participants were mostly white British, with more females than males. The authors suggested clonal diversity may have been underestimated. The 56-69-year group was small, and its depth increase did not reach significance, likely because of low power. Because no day 14 peak-response samples were available, the repertoires could be characterized only after the peak T cell response.

As regards this clone: No cognate antigen has been identified for it. Base qualities are not provided; no much larger clone lies one nucleotide away.

According to the germline V gene (reference sequence), CDR1 reads PRHDT and CDR2 reads FYEKMQ. Its CDR3 holds 13 amino acids, cysteine through phenylalanine. Only CDR3 DNA is held: 39 bases, read in frame from base 1. V loses 4 bases, J loses 6 bases, and the germline ends lie 10 bases apart. The CDR3 regions of human TCRbeta chains were subjected to immunosequencing. In the original analysis: Repertoire TCRs were checked for matches against a reference library of SARS-CoV-2-specific TCRs that had been generated using the MIRA antigen-specificity platform. Breadth was defined as the fraction of unique TCRs that were SARS-CoV-2-associated, and depth was defined as the fraction of total T cells that were SARS-CoV-2-associated. Using the MIRA data, each spike-specific TCR was assigned both to the spike region to which the TCR was reactive and to a CD4 or CD8 class. Log10-transformed breadth and depth values were compared by one-way ANOVA with Sidak's multiple comparisons tests. TCRdb carries this immuneACCESS record with in-frame sequences only. Its versions omit some clonotypes, under half of them owing to an unresolved V gene in the studies checked, with the rest unexplained. Clone size and the V and J calls come from that table; the DNA yielded D and trimming. The sample contains 100,000 to 150,000 clones, just under 95% of them found a single time. Around 7% of the sample belongs to the ten largest clones.

The sequence links TRBV13 to TRBJ2-1; confidence is insufficient to name the D gene. Specimen: peripheral blood, collected on day 0 of AZD1222 vaccination. The receptor's source is an adult in good health. The CDR3 in this case is CASSYSAGNEQFF. The DNA sequence reads TGTGCCAGCAGCTATTCCGCCGGCAATGAGCAGTTCTTC.